The present entry profiles one T cell receptor (beta chain) with its context. The V and J ends lost 3 bases and 0 bases respectively, with 6 bases between them. The CDR3 contains 13 residues. The germline V gene has CDR1 DFQATT and CDR2 SNEGSKA (reference sequence). The record originates from a study of blood T cell repertoires in COVID-19. Study summary: Acute and convalescent COVID-19 specimens originated in the United States, Italy and Spain.

Assay used: immunoSEQ multiplex PCR; TCRdb lists only in-frame clones, some missing. The table has fewer than 350,000 clones, around 90% seen once. The sequenced sample consisted of PBMCs or T cells enriched from blood (not recorded which). The rearrangement links TRBV20-1 to TRBJ1-5, with unresolved D. The receptor was isolated from a woman in her thirties or forties who had recovered from COVID-19. The CDR3 nucleotides read TGCAGTGCTAGTGCTAATAGCAATCAGCCCCAGCATTTT. This translates into CSASANSNQPQHF.